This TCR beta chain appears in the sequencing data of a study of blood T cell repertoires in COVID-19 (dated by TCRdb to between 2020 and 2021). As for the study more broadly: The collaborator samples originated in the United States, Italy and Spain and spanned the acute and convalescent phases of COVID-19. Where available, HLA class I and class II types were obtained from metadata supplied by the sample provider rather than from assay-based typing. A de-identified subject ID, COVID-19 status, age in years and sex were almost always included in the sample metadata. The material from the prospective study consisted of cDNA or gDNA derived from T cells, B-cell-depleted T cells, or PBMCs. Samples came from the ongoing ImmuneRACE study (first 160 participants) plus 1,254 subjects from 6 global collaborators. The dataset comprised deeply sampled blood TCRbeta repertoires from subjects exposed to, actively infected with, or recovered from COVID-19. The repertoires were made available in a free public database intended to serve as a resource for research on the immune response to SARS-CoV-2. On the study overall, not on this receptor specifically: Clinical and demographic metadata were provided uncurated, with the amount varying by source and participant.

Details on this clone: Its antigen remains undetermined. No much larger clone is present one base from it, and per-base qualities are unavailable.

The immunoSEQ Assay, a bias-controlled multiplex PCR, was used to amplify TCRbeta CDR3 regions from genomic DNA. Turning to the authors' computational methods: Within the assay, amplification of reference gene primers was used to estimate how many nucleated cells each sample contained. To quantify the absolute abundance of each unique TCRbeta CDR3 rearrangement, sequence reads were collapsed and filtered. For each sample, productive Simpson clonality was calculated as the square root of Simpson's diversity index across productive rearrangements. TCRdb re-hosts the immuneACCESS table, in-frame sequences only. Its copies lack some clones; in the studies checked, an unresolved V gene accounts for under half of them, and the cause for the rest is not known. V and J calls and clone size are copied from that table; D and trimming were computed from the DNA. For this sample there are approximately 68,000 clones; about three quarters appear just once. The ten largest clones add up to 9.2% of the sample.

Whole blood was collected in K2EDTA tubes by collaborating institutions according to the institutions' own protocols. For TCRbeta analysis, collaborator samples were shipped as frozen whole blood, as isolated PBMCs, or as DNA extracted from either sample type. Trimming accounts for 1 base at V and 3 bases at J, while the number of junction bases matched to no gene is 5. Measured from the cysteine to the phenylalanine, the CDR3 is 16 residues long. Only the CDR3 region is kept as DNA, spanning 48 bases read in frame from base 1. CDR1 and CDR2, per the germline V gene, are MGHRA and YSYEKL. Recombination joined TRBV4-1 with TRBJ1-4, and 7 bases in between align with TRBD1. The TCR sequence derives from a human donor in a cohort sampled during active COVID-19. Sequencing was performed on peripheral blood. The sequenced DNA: TGCGCCAGCAGCCAAGGAGGAGGGACAGCTAATGAAAAACTGTTTTTT. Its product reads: CASSQGGGTANEKLFF.